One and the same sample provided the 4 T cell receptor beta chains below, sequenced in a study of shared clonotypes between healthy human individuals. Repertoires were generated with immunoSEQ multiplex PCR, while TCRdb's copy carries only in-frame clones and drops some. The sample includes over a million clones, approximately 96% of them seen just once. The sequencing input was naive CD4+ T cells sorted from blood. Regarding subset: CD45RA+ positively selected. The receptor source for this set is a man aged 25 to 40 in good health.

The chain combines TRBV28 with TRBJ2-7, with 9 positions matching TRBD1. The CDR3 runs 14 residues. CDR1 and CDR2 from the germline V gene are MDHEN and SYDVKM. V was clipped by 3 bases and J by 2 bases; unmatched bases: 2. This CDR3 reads CASSLGTGPYEQYF. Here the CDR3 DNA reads TGTGCCAGCAGTTTGGGGACAGGGCCCTACGAGCAGTACTTC.

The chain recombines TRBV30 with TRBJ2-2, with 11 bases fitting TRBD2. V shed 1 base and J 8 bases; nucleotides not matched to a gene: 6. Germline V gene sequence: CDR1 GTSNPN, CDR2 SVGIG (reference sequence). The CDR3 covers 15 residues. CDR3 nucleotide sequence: TGTGCCTGGAGTGCTTTGACTAGCGGGAAGGGGGAGCTGTTTTTT. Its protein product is CAWSALTSGKGELFF.

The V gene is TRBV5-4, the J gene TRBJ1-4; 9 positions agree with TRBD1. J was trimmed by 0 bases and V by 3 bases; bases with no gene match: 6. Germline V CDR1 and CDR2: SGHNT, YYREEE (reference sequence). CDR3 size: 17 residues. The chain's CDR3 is CASSSGRDRATNEKLFF. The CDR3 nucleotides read TGTGCCAGCAGCTCGGGTCGGGACAGGGCAACTAATGAAAAACTGTTTTTT.

The DNA for the CDR3 is TGTGCCAGCAGCTCGGATGCGGGGACGAATGGCTACACCTTC. The encoded protein is CASSSDAGTNGYTF. The chain joins TRBV5-4 to TRBJ1-2; weak D call: TRBD1 (5 bases). Germline CDR1 is SGHNT and CDR2 is YYREEE (reference sequence). This CDR3 is 14 amino acids long. Deletions cut 3 bases from V and 6 bases from J, with 15 bases between.